This T cell receptor beta chain was sequenced during a study of beta chain features in type 1 diabetes. General observations from the study: Significant though moderate, a shortening of TCRB CDR3s appeared in all four CD4+ subsets of Type 1 diabetes patients. Patients with type 1 diabetes showed fewer VDJ junction insertions and more deletions. Patients' naive, central memory and regulatory TCRB repertoires appeared more alike than those of healthy donors.

The study reverse transcribed the entire isolated RNA, so it sequenced expressed TCRB transcripts. The assay was immunoSEQ multiplex PCR, and TCRdb's table has in-frame clones only and misses some. There are approximately 52,000 clones in the sample; 55% to 75% occur only once, and 0.29% lies in the top ten. This clone appeared once. Its antigen is undetermined. The sample taken for sequencing was stem cell memory CD4+ T cells from blood. The receptor comes from a woman in her twenties or thirties with type 1 diabetes.

CDR3 DNA: TGCGCCAGCAGCCCTAGAAATTGGGGAGACCTGTTTTTT. Amino acid sequence: CASSPRNWGDLFF. The V call is TRBV4-1, the J call TRBJ1-4; D gene uncertain. This CDR3 has 13 residues. The V and J ends lost 4 bases and 14 bases respectively, with 17 bases between them. The V gene's germline CDR1 is MGHRA and CDR2 YSYEKL.